Presented here are 22 T cell receptor beta chains from one specimen sequenced in a study of blood T cell repertoires in COVID-19. Repertoires were generated with immunoSEQ multiplex PCR, while TCRdb's copy carries only in-frame clones and drops some. Here the sample spans hundreds of thousands of clones, 88% being singletons. Material: PBMCs or T cells enriched from blood (not recorded which). The origin of the receptors is a woman aged 60-70 years who had recovered from COVID-19.

The rearrangement joins TRBV3-1 (or the pseudogene TRBV3-2) to TRBJ1-2; D unclear. The V end was cut by 1 base, the J end by 5 bases, with 14 bases between. From germline, CDR1 is LGHDT and CDR2 YNNKEL (reference sequence). The CDR3 spans 15 residues. The CDR3 nucleotides read TGTGCCAGCAGCCAAGCCGGGCACTGGGAGTATGGCTACACCTTC. Its protein product is CASSQAGHWEYGYTF.

The V gene is TRBV30, the J gene TRBJ1-1; the match to TRBD1 covers 7 bases. With 2 bases clipped from V and 1 base from J, the junction kept 4 bases outside the gene matches. The length of the CDR3 is 14 residues. The germline V gene has CDR1 GTSNPN and CDR2 SVGIG (reference sequence). The CDR3 bases are TGTGCCTGGAGTTACAGGGGAGGGAACACTGAAGCTTTCTTT. Residues: CAWSYRGGNTEAFF.

The V call is TRBV5-6, the J call TRBJ1-1; TRBD1 agrees at 11 bases. The V gene's germline CDR1 is SGHDT and CDR2 YYEEEE. Trimming took 1 base from V and 4 from J; bases not matched to a gene: 6. The CDR3 covers 16 residues. CDR3 in amino acids: CASSLWTGGAGTEAFF. In nucleotides, the CDR3 is TGTGCCAGCAGCTTGTGGACAGGGGGCGCCGGCACTGAAGCTTTCTTT.

This sequence joins TRBV3-1 (or the pseudogene TRBV3-2) and TRBJ1-2, with a possible D match to TRBD1 (6 bases). The CDR3 extends over 14 amino acids. Per the germline V gene, CDR1 is LGHDT and CDR2 is YNNKEL (reference sequence). Trimming left V 1 base short and J 7 bases short, with 13 bases between. In nucleotides, the CDR3 is TGTGCCAGCAGCCAAGGGGCCAGGGGCCCTGGCTACACCTTC. Protein: CASSQGARGPGYTF.

This chain connects TRBV21-1 to TRBJ2-1; TRBD2, as called in the table, went unchecked against the DNA. TRBV21-1 is a recognized pseudogene. This CDR3 is built from 15 residues. CDR3: CASSQGGGLHNEQFF. The CDR3 DNA follows: TGTGCCAGCAGCCAGGGCGGGGGGCTTCACAATGAGCAGTTCTTC.

This sequence joins TRBV7-9 and TRBJ1-5, with D possibly being TRBD1 (5 bases). Trimming stripped 4 bases from V and 4 bases from J, with 26 bases between. Germline V gene lookup returns CDR1 SEHNR and CDR2 FQNEAQ (reference sequence). The CDR3 spans 19 residues. The CDR3 reads CASSWLRDPWGDRNQPQHF. CDR3 sequence (DNA): TGTGCCAGCAGCTGGCTCCGGGACCCATGGGGGGATCGGAATCAGCCCCAGCATTTT.

The chain uses TRBV28 and TRBJ1-5; TRBD1 aligns across 8 bases. From germline, CDR1 is MDHEN and CDR2 SYDVKM. The CDR3 has 15 amino acids. Trimming removed 3 bases from V and 6 bases from J; junction bases left unmatched: 7. The CDR3 loop reads CASSLWQGAVQPQHF. The CDR3 DNA is TGTGCCAGCAGTTTGTGGCAGGGGGCTGTTCAGCCCCAGCATTTT.

This clone has a single count. The V gene is TRBV15, the J gene TRBJ2-5, with D perhaps matching TRBD1 (5 bases). CDR3 length: 15 amino acids. The germline V gene has CDR1 LNHNV and CDR2 YYDKDF (reference sequence). The V and J ends lost 4 bases and 4 bases respectively, with 16 bases between them. CDR3 sequence (DNA): TGTGCCACCAGCATTAACCGTTTCCAGGGAGAGACCCAGTACTTC. Translated: CATSINRFQGETQYF.

The chain carries TRBV19 and TRBJ2-2; 12 nucleotides align to TRBD1. Germline values: CDR1 LNHDA, CDR2 SQIVND (reference sequence). J was trimmed by 5 bases and V by 5 bases; bases with no gene match: 12. CDR3 size: 18 residues. CDR3 DNA: TGTGCCAGTAGTTCTACCGGGACAGGGGGCGCGGGGACCGGGGAGCTGTTTTTT. This gives the protein CASSSTGTGGAGTGELFF.

The chain employs TRBV19 and TRBJ1-2; 8 nucleotides align to TRBD1. This CDR3 has 13 residues. Germline values: CDR1 LNHDA, CDR2 SQIVND (reference sequence). V lost 4 bases to trimming and J lost 8 bases; unmatched junction nucleotides: 6. CDR3 region: CASSTRTGTGYTF. The CDR3 coding sequence is TGTGCCAGTAGTACCAGGACAGGGACGGGCTACACCTTC. Combining the CDR3 with reference TRBV19 and TRBJ1-2 gives the whole variable domain DGGITQSPKYLFRKEGQNVTLSCEQNLNHDAMYWYRQDPGQGLRLIYYSQIVNDFQKGDIAEGYSVSREKKESFPLTVTSAQKNPTAFYLCASSTRTGTGYTFGSGTRLTVV.

This clone occurred a few times. The rearrangement links TRBV10-3 to TRBJ2-7, with 8 bases matching TRBD2. The CDR3 runs 15 residues. After removal of 0 bases from V and 3 bases from J, the junction contained 4 bases not matched to a gene. Germline loops: CDR1 ENHRY, CDR2 SYGVKD. The CDR3 here is CAISESISGVYEQYF. For the CDR3, the DNA is TGTGCCATCAGTGAGTCGATTAGCGGGGTCTACGAGCAGTACTTC.

This chain connects TRBV28 to TRBJ2-1; 14 bases line up with TRBD2. The junction had 12 bases not matched to a gene; V was cut back by 5 bases and J by 3 bases. The length of the CDR3 is 19 residues. Germline loops: CDR1 MDHEN, CDR2 SYDVKM. CDR3 in amino acids: CASSPLGLAGASYYNEQFF. Written as DNA, the CDR3 is TGTGCCAGCAGTCCACTGGGACTAGCGGGGGCCTCTTACTACAATGAGCAGTTCTTC.

V and J are TRBV14 and TRBJ1-1; tentatively, D is TRBD1 (5 bases). This CDR3 is built from 15 residues. The ends were cut back, 0 bases at V and 1 base at J, with 9 bases in the middle. Germline V gene sequence: CDR1 SGHDN, CDR2 FVKESK. The CDR3 protein is CASSQDAGRNTEAFF. The CDR3 DNA sequence: TGTGCCAGCAGCCAAGACGCAGGGCGGAACACTGAAGCTTTCTTT.

The J gene is TRBJ1-1, the V gene TRBV6-5; D might be TRBD1 (5 bases). V lost 7 bases and J lost 0, with 9 bases in between. This CDR3 is 13 amino acids long. Germline CDR1 reads MNHEY; CDR2 reads SVGAGI. Written as DNA, the CDR3 is TGTGCCAGCACCTGGACAATGAACACTGAAGCTTTCTTT. It is translated as CASTWTMNTEAFF.

The chain has TRBV24-1 and TRBJ2-2; possible D gene TRBD1, 6 bases. V lost 8 bases to trimming and J lost 5 bases, with 17 bases between them. The CDR3 length is 15 residues. Per germline, CDR1 KGHDR and CDR2 SFDVKD. The CDR3 loop reads CATTTGNPGTGELFF. As DNA, the CDR3 is TGTGCCACCACTACAGGGAACCCCGGGACCGGGGAGCTGTTTTTT.

The CDR3 sequence is CASRRGTGGNTEAFF. The CDR3 nucleotides are TGCGCCAGCAGACGAGGGACAGGGGGCAACACTGAAGCTTTCTTT. The chain couples TRBV5-1 to TRBJ1-1; 12 positions agree with TRBD1. The CDR3 sequence is 15 residues long. V was pared by 5 bases and J by 2 bases, with 4 bases of the junction left unmatched. Germline V CDR1 and CDR2: SGHRS, YFSETQ.

This rearrangement joins TRBV6-6 to TRBJ2-3, with TRBD2 matching over 15 bases. The ends lost 6 bases at V and 3 bases at J; junction bases unmatched: 16. The CDR3 sequence is 20 residues long. Germline lookup yields CDR1 MNHNY and CDR2 SVGAGI (reference sequence). The CDR3 region is CASSRTRTSGGAAFTDTQYF. CDR3 sequence (DNA): TGTGCCAGCAGCCGGACACGGACTAGCGGGGGGGCCGCGTTTACAGATACGCAGTATTTT.

Worth noting for this clone: Being one base from a much bigger clone, this may be a read error. This rearrangement joins TRBV13 to TRBJ2-2, with 9 bases aligning to TRBD1. The CDR3 runs 15 residues. Germline CDR1 reads PRHDT; CDR2 reads FYEKMQ (reference sequence). Losses at the gene ends were 3 bases for V and 4 bases for J; bases not matched to a gene: 3. The CDR3 DNA reads TGTGCCAGCAGCTTCCGACAGGGGGGCACCGGGGAGCTGTTTTTT. Translating it yields CASSFRQGGTGELFF.

The V call is TRBV27, the J call TRBJ1-6; D gene unclear. Germline V CDR1 and CDR2: MNHEY, SMNVEV (reference sequence). Trimming pared 5 bases from V and 8 bases from J, leaving 13 bases between. The CDR3 runs 14 residues. The CDR3 reads CASSDFLGDSPLHF. The CDR3 bases are TGTGCCAGCAGTGACTTCCTGGGTGATTCACCCCTCCACTTT.

The rearrangement joins TRBV10-3 to TRBJ2-5; TRBD2 matches at 9 bases. The length of the CDR3 is 16 residues. Trimming cost V 4 bases and J 1 base; bases outside gene matches: 7. Germline assignment: CDR1 ENHRY and CDR2 SYGVKD. The CDR3 loop reads CAISVVAGGPQETQYF. In nucleotides, the CDR3 is TGTGCCATCAGTGTTGTTGCGGGGGGGCCCCAAGAGACCCAGTACTTC.

The chain links TRBV12-3 or TRBV12-4 to TRBJ2-3; TRBD1 might be the D (6 bases). V was trimmed by 6 bases and J by 8 bases, leaving 9 bases between them. The CDR3 is 11 amino acids. CDR3 nucleotide sequence: TGTGCCAGCAGGACAGGAGGTACGCAGTATTTT. It yields the protein CASRTGGTQYF.

Of note for this clone: The sample carries other DNA sequences with the same CDR3. The chain is built from TRBV18 and TRBJ1-2, with 7 bases fitting TRBD1. Germline CDR1 and CDR2: KGHSH and LQKENI. V shed 3 bases and J 4 bases; nucleotides not matched to a gene: 2. The CDR3 has 13 amino acids. The chain's CDR3 is CASSPDRVYGYTF. CDR3 sequence (DNA): TGTGCCAGCTCACCTGACAGGGTCTATGGCTACACCTTC. The variable domain in full, completed from reference TRBV18 and TRBJ1-2, reads NAGVMQNPRHLVRRRGQEARLRCSPMKGHSHVYWYRQLPEEGLKFMVYLQKENIIDESGMPKERFSAEFPKEGPSILRIQQVVRGDSAAYFCASSPDRVYGYTFGSGTRLTVV.